A selection of T cell receptor beta chains follows, all from one sample in a study of Ad26.COV2.S vaccination and SARS-CoV-2 variants. Sequenced by immunoSEQ multiplex PCR; TCRdb stores in-frame clones only, minus some. The data contain roughly 350,000 clones, about 89% of them singletons. The sequences come from peripheral blood, collected in a trial of Ad26.COV2.S vaccine versus placebo. The receptors originated from a person between 18 and 59 years old who received the Ad26.COV2.S COVID-19 vaccine or a placebo. Each CDR3 is given with its conserved first and last residue. A D gene is named only where the DNA matches it firmly.

J: TRBJ2-5
V: TRBV18
D: NA
CDR3: CASSQSKQETQYF

J: TRBJ2-5
V: TRBV10-2
D: TRBD1
CDR3: CASSFRQGGKTQYF

J: TRBJ2-6
V: TRBV5-1
D: NA
CDR3: CASSFGQLERANVLTF

J: TRBJ1-3
V: TRBV18
D: NA
CDR3: CASSPPSGAGNTIYF

J: TRBJ2-2
V: TRBV27
D: NA
CDR3: CASVPRGGPNTGELFF

J: TRBJ1-4
V: TRBV28
D: TRBD1
CDR3: CASSLGGTENPNEKLFF

J: TRBJ2-1
V: TRBV12-3/TRBV12-4
D: NA
CDR3: CASSLAAEGEQFF

J: TRBJ2-1
V: TRBV7-9
D: NA
CDR3: CASSLALTGRYEQFF

J: TRBJ2-1
V: TRBV29-1
D: NA
CDR3: CSVDPGYNEQFF

J: TRBJ1-2
V: TRBV19
D: NA
CDR3: CASSIVGGNNYGYTF

J: TRBJ2-2
V: TRBV5-1
D: TRBD2
CDR3: CASSALAGANTGELFF

J: TRBJ1-1
V: TRBV19
D: TRBD1
CDR3: CASSSGQGNTEAFF

J: TRBJ1-2
V: TRBV5-1
D: NA
CDR3: CASSPARGNYGYTF

J: TRBJ1-4
V: TRBV5-1
D: NA
CDR3: CASSPGNPNEKLFF

J: TRBJ2-1
V: TRBV28
D: TRBD2
CDR3: CASSLIFSGRIRSGSYNEQFF

J: TRBJ2-7
V: TRBV5-1
D: TRBD1
CDR3: CASSLPGQRSDEQYF

J: TRBJ1-3
V: TRBV30
D: NA
CDR3: CAWSVGTDSGNTIYF

J: TRBJ1-1
V: TRBV5-4
D: NA
CDR3: CASSHDTDSYQAFF

J: TRBJ1-3
V: TRBV30
D: NA
CDR3: CAWSVNYSGNTIYF

J: TRBJ2-1
V: TRBV7-9
D: TRBD1
CDR3: CASSLPGTVYNEQFF

J: TRBJ2-1
V: TRBV19
D: NA
CDR3: CASSKKVASSYNEQFF

J: TRBJ1-1
V: TRBV19
D: NA
CDR3: CASSLTANLNTEAFF

J: TRBJ1-6
V: TRBV2
D: NA
CDR3: CASSVTRGRSPLHF

J: TRBJ1-1
V: TRBV13
D: NA
CDR3: CASRYVTEAFF

J: TRBJ2-2
V: TRBV5-4
D: TRBD1
CDR3: CASSIWTGRDTGELFF

J: TRBJ2-2
V: TRBV12-5
D: NA
CDR3: CASGRLTGELFF

J: TRBJ2-5
V: TRBV6-5
D: TRBD1
CDR3: CASSLDRGDVETQYF

J: TRBJ2-1
V: TRBV6-2/TRBV6-3
D: NA
CDR3: CASSHLLGGINYNEQFF

J: TRBJ2-5
V: TRBV12-3/TRBV12-4
D: NA
CDR3: CASSLRGRETQYF

J: TRBJ1-1
V: TRBV4-3
D: NA
CDR3: CASSQERGMNTEAFF

J: TRBJ2-3
V: TRBV29-1
D: TRBD1
CDR3: CSVEGHRTGGPDTQYF

J: TRBJ2-1
V: TRBV2
D: NA
CDR3: CASKLDTYNEQFF

J: TRBJ1-1
V: TRBV10-3
D: TRBD1
CDR3: CAISEQMSGGGTEAFF